Listed below are T cell receptor beta chains from one sample, sequenced in a study of shared clonotypes between healthy human individuals. The method was immunoSEQ multiplex PCR; TCRdb's version includes in-frame clones alone and lacks a portion of them. This sample has 400,000 to 500,000 clones, with 79% found just once. Sequences were obtained from PBMCs. These receptors were collected from a woman aged 40 to 50 in good health. Some clones in this sample may be carry-over from other donors' samples. CDR3s include the opening cysteine and the closing phenylalanine or tryptophan. D genes are given only for firm matches. Clone size appears in some rows only: once, few, many, or a class for an expanded clone.

V,D,J,size,CDR3,DNA
TRBV5-1,TRBD2,TRBJ2-1,-,CASSLSGNSYNEQFF,TGCGCCAGCAGCCTTAGCGGGAACTCCTACAATGAGCAGTTCTTC
TRBV18,-,TRBJ1-4,-,CASSPLTGTNEKLFF,TGTGCCAGCTCACCCCTGACGGGGACTAATGAAAAACTGTTTTTT
TRBV6-5,-,TRBJ2-4,-,CASSSNSKNIQYF,TGTGCCAGCAGTTCAAACAGCAAAAACATTCAGTACTTC
TRBV5-1,-,TRBJ2-2,-,CASRPGQLNTGELFF,TGCGCCAGCAGGCCGGGACAATTGAACACCGGGGAGCTGTTTTTT
TRBV6-1,-,TRBJ1-4,-,CASSEALWDLATNEKLFF,TGTGCCAGCAGTGAAGCGCTTTGGGACCTTGCAACTAATGAAAAACTGTTTTTT
TRBV28,TRBD1,TRBJ2-2,-,CASSETTGRTGELFF,TGTGCCAGCAGTGAAACGACAGGGAGAACCGGGGAGCTGTTTTTT
TRBV18,-,TRBJ2-3,-,CASSPRGAALTDTQYF,TGTGCCAGCTCACCAAGGGGGGCCGCGTTGACAGATACGCAGTATTTT
TRBV15,-,TRBJ1-3,-,CATSRDLRTDSFSGNTIYF,TGTGCCACCAGCAGAGATCTCAGGACAGACTCCTTCTCTGGAAACACCATATATTTT
TRBV6-4,-,TRBJ2-3,-,CASSDSRGQGTDTQYF,TGTGCCAGCAGTGACTCGAGGGGTCAGGGGACAGATACGCAGTATTTT
TRBV29-1,-,TRBJ1-1,-,CSVRRGGTEAFF,TGCAGCGTCCGAAGGGGGGGCACTGAAGCTTTCTTT
TRBV4-1,-,TRBJ2-1,once,CASSQRASYNEQFF,TGCGCCAGCAGCCAGCGGGCGTCCTACAATGAGCAGTTCTTC
TRBV6-6,TRBD2,TRBJ2-3,-,CASSYGGRDTDTQYF,TGTGCCAGCAGTTACGGCGGGAGGGACACAGATACGCAGTATTTT
TRBV6-1,-,TRBJ2-7,few,CASRGTYTDEQYF,TGTGCCAGCAGAGGGACTTATACGGACGAGCAGTACTTC
TRBV4-2,-,TRBJ2-7,many,CASSQEIDSSYEQYF,TGTGCCAGCAGCCAAGAAATAGACAGCTCCTACGAGCAGTACTTC
TRBV11-2,TRBD1,TRBJ1-4,few,CASSLTDYRGLFF,TGTGCCAGCAGCTTAACGGATTACAGGGGACTGTTTTTT
TRBV9,-,TRBJ2-3,-,CASSPRTATTDTQYF,TGTGCCAGCAGCCCACGGACCGCTACAACAGATACGCAGTATTTT
TRBV4-2,TRBD1,TRBJ1-2,-,CASSQDSWDRGNGYTF,TGTGCCAGCAGCCAAGATTCTTGGGACAGGGGAAATGGCTACACCTTC
TRBV28,-,TRBJ1-1,-,CASISSQPHEAFF,TGTGCCAGCATCTCCTCTCAGCCCCACGAAGCTTTCTTT
TRBV11-2,TRBD1,TRBJ2-5,-,CASSPPGTGGKETQYF,TGTGCCAGCAGTCCTCCCGGGACAGGGGGAAAAGAGACCCAGTACTTC
TRBV29-1,-,TRBJ1-2,-,CSVEETGYGYTF,TGCAGCGTTGAAGAGACAGGCTATGGCTACACCTTC
TRBV6-1,TRBD1,TRBJ2-7,-,CASILGGDREQQYF,TGTGCCAGCATCCTAGGGGGGGACAGGGAACAACAGTACTTC
TRBV27,-,TRBJ2-1,-,CASSLYHEQFF,TGTGCCAGCAGCTTGTATCATGAGCAGTTCTTC
TRBV28,TRBD1,TRBJ1-1,once,CASRTGRVTEAFF,TGTGCCAGCAGGACAGGGAGAGTGACTGAAGCTTTCTTT
TRBV11-1,TRBD1,TRBJ2-1,-,CASSLDRGPYNEQFF,TGTGCCAGCAGCTTAGACAGGGGCCCCTACAATGAGCAGTTCTTC
TRBV7-2,TRBD1,TRBJ1-1,-,CASSLKGQMSNTEAFF,TGTGCCAGCAGCCTAAAGGGACAGATGTCGAACACTGAAGCTTTCTTT
TRBV29-1,-,TRBJ1-2,-,CSAFRAGYGYTF,TGCAGCGCATTCAGAGCGGGCTATGGCTACACCTTC
TRBV11-2,-,TRBJ2-5,once,CASSLEGTGAGETQYF,TGTGCCAGCAGCTTAGAAGGAACGGGGGCCGGAGAGACCCAGTACTTC